The T cell receptor beta chain described here comes from a study of chemoradiotherapy in HPV16-positive cancers. Overall study: Candidate HPV-specific T-cell clones and common TCR motifs came from functional assays in a couple of HPV16-positive patients.

Findings and caveats of the study: Non-HPV-specific T cells did not expand in tumors during treatment, whereas candidate HPV-specific clones and E7-related motifs did. The functional HPV-specific definition rests on just two HPV16-positive patients.

This clone was recorded a few times. The target antigen is unknown. TCRdb keeps only in-frame clones here, not all; method: immunoSEQ multiplex PCR. The table shows 15,000 to 20,000 clones, with roughly 80% occurring only once. CDR3 size: 14 residues. With 6 bases clipped from V and 1 base from J, the junction kept 5 bases outside the gene matches. The germline CDR1 and CDR2 sequences are MNHEY and SVGAGI. This specimen was acquired from a patient who underwent chemoradiotherapy. The sequence came from a human donor with HPV-associated anogenital cancer. This chain joins TRBV6-5 and TRBJ2-5; 7 bases are shared with TRBD1. DNA for the CDR3: TGTGCCAGCAGACGGGACAGCCTCCAAGAGACCCAGTACTTC. Its protein is CASRRDSLQETQYF.